This record concerns one T cell receptor (beta chain) sequence. This entry comes from a study of technical replicates of blood from four donors. The protocol was immunoSEQ multiplex PCR, while the TCRdb copy is restricted to in-frame clones and leaves out a portion. The sample contains about 80,000 clones, roughly 97% of which appear only once. The germline V and J ends were trimmed by 6 bases and 7 bases, with 10 bases remaining between them. Germline V gene sequence: CDR1 DFQATT, CDR2 SNEGSKA (reference sequence). This CDR3 comprises 11 residues. Sequenced material: T cells isolated from PBMCs. This sequence joins TRBV20-1 and TRBJ2-1; D ambiguous. The TCR comes from a human donor in good health. For the CDR3, the DNA is TGCAGTGCGCCGTCGAGGAATGAGCAGTTCTTC. This encodes CSAPSRNEQFF.